These 28 T cell receptor beta chains originate from one sample sequenced in a study of CD8 T cells in ankylosing spondylitis. A single record per CDR3 protein comes from TCRdb applying MiXCR to the 5' RACE reads. The table records approximately 190,000 distinct CDR3 sequences, over 10% of them present only once. Source material: blood, either unsorted or a sorted T cell fraction (not recorded which). The source is a female donor with ankylosing spondylitis or in good health (not recorded which).

This clonotype appeared many times. The rearrangement uses TRBV5-1 and TRBJ2-3; the D is unclear. The CDR3 length is 13 residues. The germline gives CDR1 SGHRS, CDR2 YFSETQ. Trimming removed 4 bases from V and 2 bases from J, with 8 bases in between. CDR3 protein: CASSPTVTDTQYF. The CDR3 DNA reads TGCGCCAGCAGCCCCACCGTCACAGATACGCAGTATTTT.

In this sample, this clonotype turned up a few times. The chain is built from TRBV20-1 and TRBJ2-7; 8 nucleotides line up with TRBD2. V gave up 3 bases and J gave up 5 bases; unmatched junction bases: 6. The CDR3 has 13 amino acids. CDR1 and CDR2 (germline): DFQATT, SNEGSKA (reference sequence). CDR3 in amino acids: CSASSRGGNEQYF. The CDR3 DNA follows: TGCAGTGCTAGTTCTCGGGGGGGGAACGAGCAGTACTTC.

CDR3 in amino acids: CASSSRQGRTEAFF. In DNA, the CDR3 is TGTGCCAGCAGTTCCCGACAGGGGAGGACTGAAGCTTTCTTT. The chain links TRBV27 to TRBJ1-1, with 8 bases fitting TRBD1. CDR1 MNHEY and CDR2 SMNVEV come from the germline V gene (reference sequence). J was trimmed by 5 bases and V by 4 bases; bases with no gene match: 6. The CDR3 length is 14 residues.

This rearrangement joins TRBV18 to TRBJ2-2; 12 bases align to TRBD2. The germline V gene encodes CDR1 KGHSH and CDR2 LQKENI. V lost 8 bases and J lost 5; bases outside the gene matches: 3. The CDR3 sequence is 14 residues long. The CDR3: CASTTSGRTGELFF. CDR3 bases: TGTGCCAGCACTACTAGCGGGAGGACCGGGGAGCTGTTTTTT.

As for this clonotype: The junction departs from germline at one end; a sequencing error may be responsible. The V and J genes are TRBV12-3 or TRBV12-4 and TRBJ2-7; 10 bases agree with TRBD2. The CDR3 is 16 amino acids. CDR3: CASSSLRSGRPYEQCF. Here the CDR3 DNA reads TGTGCCAGCAGTTCCCTCCGTAGCGGGAGGCCCTACGAGCAGTGCTTC.

This clonotype has more than one count but fewer than ten. This rearrangement joins TRBV19 to TRBJ1-1; 10 bases match TRBD1. The CDR3 covers 14 residues. Germline CDR1 and CDR2: LNHDA and SQIVND (reference sequence). Trimming removed 7 bases from V and 5 bases from J; junction bases left unmatched: 7. CDR3 nucleotide sequence: TGTGCCAGTAATCCGGGACAGGGGAGGACTGAAGCTTTCTTT. It encodes CASNPGQGRTEAFF.

This clonotype was picked up one time. The gene calls are TRBV4-2 and TRBJ1-5; maybe TRBD1 (5 bases). Germline V gives CDR1 LGHNA, CDR2 YNFKEQ. Trimming removed 2 bases at V and 7 bases at J, with 15 bases between. The CDR3 spans 15 residues. The CDR3 nucleotides read TGTGCCAGCAGCCAACTCATTCAGGGCGGGCAGCCCCAGCATTTT. It yields the protein CASSQLIQGGQPQHF.

Turning to this clonotype: A much larger clone sits a single nucleotide away, making a read error possible. This sequence joins TRBV7-2 and TRBJ2-1; TRBD2 aligns across 8 bases. The V gene's germline CDR1 is SGHTA and CDR2 FQGNSA. The CDR3 covers 15 residues. Trimming removed 8 bases from V and 3 bases from J; junction bases left unmatched: 9. CDR3 in amino acids: CASGLSSGLYNEQFF. The CDR3 nucleotides read TGTGCCAGCGGCCTATCTAGCGGGCTCTACAATGAGCAGTTCTTC.

In its sample, this clonotype was seen many times. The V and J genes are TRBV7-2 and TRBJ2-3; D is unresolved. Germline loops: CDR1 SGHTA, CDR2 FQGNSA. The CDR3 is 15 amino acids. Trimming removed 5 bases from V and 5 bases from J, with 17 bases in between. The CDR3 nucleotides read TGTGCCAGCAGCCGAACTTCCGGGTCCCGAGATACGCAGTATTTT. Protein sequence: CASSRTSGSRDTQYF. Supplemented by reference TRBV7-2 and TRBJ2-3, the full variable domain reads GAGVSQSPSNKVTEKGKDVELRCDPISGHTALYWYRQSLGQGLEFLIYFQGNSAPDKSGLPSDRFSAERTGGSVSTLTIQRTQQEDSAVYLCASSRTSGSRDTQYFGPGTRLTVL.

This clonotype showed up many times. The chain uses TRBV7-9 and TRBJ2-1, with 8 nucleotides matching TRBD2. Germline V gene lookup returns CDR1 SEHNR and CDR2 FQNEAQ (reference sequence). CDR3 length: 15 amino acids. J gave up 7 bases and V 3 bases, and 8 bases lay outside the gene matches. CDR3: CASSLRGLGPNEQFF. Here the CDR3 DNA reads TGTGCCAGCAGCTTGAGGGGACTAGGTCCAAATGAGCAGTTCTTC.

At least ten counts were recorded for this clonotype. This chain joins TRBV29-1 and TRBJ1-1; a possible D gene is TRBD1 (5 bases). CDR1 is SQVTM, CDR2 ANQGSEA, per germline. CDR3 length equals 13 residues. Trimming shortened V by 7 bases and J by 5 bases, and 17 bases separated the two germline ends. The CDR3 sequence: CSADRDARTEAFF. Written as DNA, the CDR3 is TGCAGCGCAGACCGGGACGCGAGGACTGAAGCTTTCTTT.

This clonotype was found a few times. The J gene is TRBJ2-4, the V gene TRBV9; 10 nucleotides line up with TRBD2. This CDR3 has 15 amino acids. Trimming took 0 bases from V and 8 from J; bases not matched to a gene: 5. CDR1 SGDLS and CDR2 YYNGEE come from the germline V gene. CDR3 in amino acids: CASSVAASGRDIQYF. Written as DNA, the CDR3 is TGTGCCAGCAGCGTAGCGGCGAGCGGGAGGGACATTCAGTACTTC. Looking up the rest from reference TRBV9 and TRBJ2-4 gives the full variable domain: DSGVTQTPKHLITATGQRVTLRCSPRSGDLSVYWYQQSLDQGLQFLIQYYNGEERAKGNILERFSAQQFPDLHSELNLSSLELGDSALYFCASSVAASGRDIQYFGAGTRLSVL.

This clonotype was counted at least ten times. The chain uses TRBV7-6 and TRBJ1-1, with no clear D. Deletions cut 4 bases from V and 3 bases from J, with 15 bases between. From germline, CDR1 is SGHVS and CDR2 FNYEAQ. CDR3 length equals 15 residues. The CDR3 DNA sequence: TGTGCCAGCAGCTCTCGTATTGATATGCACACTGAAGCTTTCTTT. Encoded protein: CASSSRIDMHTEAFF.

This clonotype occurred many times. The chain uses TRBV20-1 and TRBJ2-3, with D possibly TRBD1 on 7 matching bases. V was trimmed by 6 bases and J by 3 bases, leaving 19 bases between them. The CDR3 loop spans 15 amino acids. Per germline, CDR1 DFQATT and CDR2 SNEGSKA (reference sequence). The CDR3 nucleotides read TGCAGTGCATCAGACGGGGCAGGGGGGACAGATACGCAGTATTTT. This translates into CSASDGAGGTDTQYF.

This clonotype was observed at least ten times. The chain links TRBV29-1 to TRBJ2-3; 15 nucleotides align to TRBD2. Unmatched junction bases numbered 5, after V lost 3 bases and J lost 4 bases. Germline CDR1 is SQVTM and CDR2 is ANQGSEA. The CDR3 runs to 16 residues. CDR3 coding DNA: TGCAGCGTTGACGGGACTAGCGGGAGGCTGTCAGATACGCAGTATTTT. This gives the protein CSVDGTSGRLSDTQYF.

This clonotype was observed at least ten times. The V gene is TRBV29-1, the J gene TRBJ2-5; weak D call: TRBD1 (6 bases). The CDR3 sequence is 11 residues long. Trimming removed 6 bases at V and 10 bases at J, with 15 bases between. Germline lookup yields CDR1 SQVTM and CDR2 ANQGSEA. The CDR3 is CSVANRVDQYF. Written as DNA, the CDR3 is TGCAGCGTAGCTAACAGGGTTGACCAGTACTTC.

The rearrangement joins TRBV5-1 to TRBJ1-4, with D maybe TRBD1 (5 bases). Trimming took 2 bases from V and 3 from J, leaving 14 bases between them. Germline V gene lookup returns CDR1 SGHRS and CDR2 YFSETQ. This CDR3 has 16 amino acids. The CDR3 region has the DNA TGCGCCAGCAGCTTATCGATTGGGACGTCTAATGAAAAACTGTTTTTT. Translation gives CASSLSIGTSNEKLFF.

The rearrangement links TRBV24-1 to TRBJ2-7; 8 bases are shared with TRBD2. V trimming: 8 bases; J trimming: 3 bases; junction bases outside the gene matches: 5. The CDR3 sequence is 13 residues long. Germline CDR1 reads KGHDR; CDR2 reads SFDVKD. This CDR3 reads CATKDTSGYEQYF. The CDR3 DNA follows: TGTGCCACCAAAGACACTAGCGGCTACGAGCAGTACTTC.

This clonotype was detected only a few times. The chain couples TRBV7-9 to TRBJ2-7, with 7 nucleotides matching TRBD2. Germline V lookup: CDR1 SEHNR, CDR2 FQNEAQ (reference sequence). J gave up 3 bases and V 4 bases, and 6 bases lay outside the gene matches. The CDR3 length is 14 residues. This CDR3 is CASSYGTTNYEQYF. The CDR3 bases are TGTGCCAGCAGCTATGGGACTACTAACTACGAGCAGTACTTC.

This clonotype was seen many times. The chain joins TRBV9 to TRBJ2-1, with 11 nucleotides matching TRBD1. V lost 2 bases and J lost 7; bases outside the gene matches: 5. CDR1 is SGDLS and CDR2 is YYNGEE in the germline V gene. The CDR3 is made up of 15 amino acids. The CDR3 here is CASSVTGTGGNEQFF. CDR3 nucleotides: TGTGCCAGCAGCGTCACCGGGACAGGGGGGAATGAGCAGTTCTTC.

This chain uses TRBV11-2 with TRBJ2-6, with 8 bases identical to TRBD1. This CDR3 spans 19 amino acids. V gave up 4 bases and J gave up 2 bases; unmatched junction bases: 13. From germline, CDR1 is SGHAT and CDR2 FQNNGV. The CDR3 spells CASSSPRRDRSPGANVLTF. The DNA of the CDR3 is TGTGCCAGCAGCTCCCCACGGCGGGACAGGTCTCCTGGGGCCAACGTCCTGACTTTC.

This clonotype was counted ten times or more. The rearrangement uses TRBV5-1 and TRBJ2-1, with TRBD2 matching over 14 bases. The CDR3 is 17 amino acids. The germline V gene has CDR1 SGHRS and CDR2 YFSETQ. V lost 3 bases, J lost 5 bases, and 7 bases stayed unmatched. This CDR3 is CASSSGLAGGTNNEQFF. The CDR3 DNA reads TGCGCCAGCAGCTCAGGACTAGCGGGAGGAACGAACAATGAGCAGTTCTTC.

J is TRBJ2-7 and V is TRBV5-5, with D perhaps matching TRBD1 (6 bases). With 5 bases removed from V and 7 bases from J, the gap between germline ends came to 16 bases. The length of the CDR3 is 13 residues. CDR1 and CDR2 (germline): SGHKS, YYEKEE (reference sequence). CDR3 nucleotide sequence: TGTGCCAGCAGGACAGGTCTATGGGAAGAGCAGTACTTC. Translation gives CASRTGLWEEQYF.

This clonotype was seen at least ten times. The chain uses TRBV5-1 and TRBJ2-2; possibly TRBD2 for D (6 bases). CDR1 and CDR2 from the germline V gene are SGHRS and YFSETQ. The CDR3 consists of 14 residues. Trimming cost V 4 bases and J 4 bases, with 11 bases left between them. CDR3 DNA sequence: TGCGCCAGCAGCGGGGACTTCCTCACCGGGGAGCTGTTTTTT. It codes for CASSGDFLTGELFF.

This clonotype was observed a few times. The chain couples TRBV3-1 to TRBJ2-3, with TRBD2 matching 8 bases. This CDR3 has 17 residues. Germline assignment: CDR1 LGHDT and CDR2 YNNKEL (reference sequence). Germline trimming cut 4 bases from V and 8 bases from J; bases unmatched to any gene: 17. CDR3 amino acids: CASSPRTSTSDSGTQYF. CDR3 coding DNA: TGTGCCAGCAGCCCCCGGACTAGCACCAGCGATTCGGGTACGCAGTATTTT.

This clonotype came up many times. V gene TRBV7-9 combines with J gene TRBJ1-1; D is uncertain. The CDR3 loop spans 12 amino acids. Trimming left V 7 bases short and J 7 bases short, with 13 bases between. Germline V CDR1 and CDR2: SEHNR, FQNEAQ (reference sequence). The CDR3 loop is CASTPRLVEAFF. CDR3 bases: TGTGCCAGCACCCCTCGGCTGGTTGAAGCTTTCTTT.

This clonotype was counted only a few times. CDR3 protein: CSARKTGTGWNSPLHF. The CDR3, as DNA: TGCAGTGCTAGAAAAACCGGGACAGGCTGGAATTCACCCCTCCACTTT. J is TRBJ1-6 and V is TRBV20-1; 8 bases fit TRBD1. CDR1 DFQATT and CDR2 SNEGSKA come from the germline V gene (reference sequence). The CDR3 consists of 16 residues. V gave up 2 bases and J gave up 7 bases; unmatched junction bases: 10.

In this sample, this clonotype turned up once. One base away lies a much larger clone, so this may be a sequencing read error. This rearrangement joins TRBV7-2 to TRBJ1-1; 8 nucleotides match TRBD1. This CDR3 has 15 residues. Germline CDR1 and CDR2: SGHTA and FQGNSA. The CDR3 here is CASSFQGAMNAEAFF. The CDR3 DNA sequence: TGTGCCAGCAGCTTCCAGGGGGCGATGAACGCTGAAGCTTTCTTT.